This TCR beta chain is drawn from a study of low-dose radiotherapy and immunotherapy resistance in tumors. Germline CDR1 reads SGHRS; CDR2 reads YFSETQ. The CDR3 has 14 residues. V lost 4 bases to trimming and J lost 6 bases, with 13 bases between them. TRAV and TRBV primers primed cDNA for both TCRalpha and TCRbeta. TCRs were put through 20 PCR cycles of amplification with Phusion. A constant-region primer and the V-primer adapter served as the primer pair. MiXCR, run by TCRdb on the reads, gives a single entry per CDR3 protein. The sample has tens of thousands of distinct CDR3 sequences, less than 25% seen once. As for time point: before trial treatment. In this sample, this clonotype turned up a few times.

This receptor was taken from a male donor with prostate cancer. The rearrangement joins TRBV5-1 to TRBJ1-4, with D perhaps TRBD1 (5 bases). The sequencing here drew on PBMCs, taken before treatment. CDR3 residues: CASSPDTPDEKLFF. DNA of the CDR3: TGCGCCAGCAGCCCGGACACCCCCGATGAAAAACTGTTTTTT.